This T cell receptor (beta chain) appears in the sequencing data of a study of Ad26.COV2.S vaccination and SARS-CoV-2 variants. Study-level background: Ad26.COV2.S arm of COV1001 included the donor.

Indicated treatment: some 20 received Ad26.COV2.S at low or high dose, single or two shots; roughly five received placebo; per-sample allocation not given. Samples analyzed were those drawn on day 63 after the first vaccine or placebo injection. This clone has a single count. Using immunoSEQ multiplex PCR, the repertoire was profiled, and TCRdb retains in-frame clones only, with some absent. The sample shows over 350,000 clones, approximately 86% of them seen only once. The CDR3 spans 16 residues. CDR1 and CDR2 (germline): LNHDA, SQIVND (reference sequence). Trimming removed 2 bases at V and 10 bases at J, with 21 bases between.

The specimen comprised peripheral blood, sampled in a trial of Ad26.COV2.S vaccine versus placebo. This sequence originates from a person between 18 and 65 years old who received the Ad26.COV2.S COVID-19 vaccine or a placebo. V gene TRBV19 combines with J gene TRBJ2-4; D might be TRBD2 (5 bases). The CDR3 spells CASSIRTGKIGGIQYF. CDR3 bases: TGTGCCAGTAGTATAAGGACCGGGAAGATCGGCGGGATTCAGTACTTC.